The rows below give T cell receptor beta chains drawn from one sample of a study of T-cell reconstitution after alpha-beta-depleted transplantation in children. From the PCR reads, TCRdb called clonotypes with MiXCR, one entry per CDR3 protein. The sample consists of approximately 240,000 distinct CDR3 sequences, roughly 11% of them appearing once. The source was PBMCs, collected before TCRalphabeta/CD19-depleted stem cell transplant. Receptor source: a child younger than two with acute myeloid leukemia, due to receive a stem cell transplant. The CDR3 runs from the conserved cysteine through the conserved F or W.

j_call,v_call,cdr3_aa
TRBJ1-1,TRBV29-1,CSVGRISTEAFF
TRBJ1-4,TRBV4-3,CASSHNEKLFF
TRBJ1-2,TRBV28,CASSTGTGFGYTF
TRBJ2-7,TRBV7-9,CASSLVIGSYEQYF
TRBJ2-5,TRBV10-3,CAISEVGGFPETQYF
TRBJ1-2,TRBV5-1,CASSIGSLYYGYTF
TRBJ1-2,TRBV12-3/TRBV12-4,CASSPQGQLSGYTF
TRBJ2-7,TRBV20-1,CSVPGPDEQYF
TRBJ2-1,TRBV10-2,CASSESSRVRGQFF
TRBJ2-7,TRBV7-2,CASSLPGLYEQYF
TRBJ2-3,TRBV9,CASSAGLSSTDTQYF
TRBJ2-1,TRBV9,CASSSSVLSQFF
TRBJ2-7,TRBV6-2/TRBV6-3,CASSYWGSGRSPYEQYF
TRBJ2-7,TRBV7-6,CASSLCGDNYEQYF
TRBJ2-1,TRBV21-1,CASSNEPGLAYNEQFF
TRBJ1-5,TRBV7-2,CASSPRWGSNQPQHF
TRBJ1-1,TRBV3-1,CASSKDIPWGRTEAFF
TRBJ2-2,TRBV27,CASSLSGRGRSGELFF
TRBJ2-7,TRBV6-1,CASNPRGGRAGEQYF
TRBJ1-2,TRBV25-1,CASSERGTGGSNYGYTF
TRBJ2-7,TRBV29-1,CSVELAVSYEQYF
TRBJ1-2,TRBV10-3,CAISESDPETGGDGYTF
TRBJ1-6,TRBV6-5,CASSRDRAYLYNSPLHF
TRBJ2-5,TRBV9,CASSVGREQETQYF
TRBJ1-5,TRBV6-2/TRBV6-3,CASRRTPGANQPQHF
TRBJ1-2,TRBV5-1,CASSLGARDYTF
TRBJ2-2,TRBV24-1,CATSDLSRTGAPGELFF
TRBJ2-7,TRBV12-3/TRBV12-4,CASRTGVHEQYF
TRBJ1-6,TRBV5-1,CASSLGLVDSPLHF
TRBJ2-5,TRBV12-3/TRBV12-4,CASSSRRETQYF
TRBJ1-1,TRBV7-2,CASTPDRVWDTEAFF
TRBJ1-2,TRBV9,CASSTQGATYGYTF
TRBJ2-1,TRBV3-1,CASSQDFGLAYNEQFF
TRBJ2-1,TRBV7-2,CASSLVNLYNEQFF
TRBJ2-5,TRBV6-5,CASSYSGGGETQYF
TRBJ2-3,TRBV2,CATRLAGGTDTQYF
TRBJ2-7,TRBV18,CASSRGTSLSYEQYF
TRBJ2-7,TRBV29-1,CSVESRDTSSYEQYF
TRBJ1-2,TRBV3-1,CASSLPGSFYGYTF
TRBJ1-6,TRBV27,CASSFLRASNYNSPLHF
TRBJ2-1,TRBV7-8,CASSLPGQWYNEQFF
TRBJ1-2,TRBV20-1,CSARGPRDYGYTF
TRBJ2-1,TRBV20-1,CSAQREYNEQFF
TRBJ1-6,TRBV7-6,CASSGGDSPLHF
TRBJ2-4,TRBV6-1,CASSQAGSLAKNIQYF